One sample yielded the 24 T cell receptor beta chains listed below, sequenced in a study of shared clonotypes between healthy human individuals. Only in-frame clones appear in the TCRdb table, and some are missing; sequencing was by immunoSEQ multiplex PCR. Among roughly 400,000 clones listed, approximately 97% were seen once. What was sequenced was memory CD8+ T cells sorted from blood. The subset here: CD45RO+ cells pooled with CCR7-negative TemRA cells. These receptors all stem from a man aged 25 to 40 in good health.

V usage is TRBV7-2 and J usage is TRBJ2-1, with a tentative D call TRBD2 (6 bases). The CDR3 has 13 amino acids. Trimming removed 5 bases from V and 9 bases from J, with 14 bases in between. The germline V gene encodes CDR1 SGHTA and CDR2 FQGNSA. CDR3 in amino acids: CASSIIGGAEQFF. The CDR3 DNA reads TGTGCCAGCAGCATCATCGGCGGGGCTGAGCAGTTCTTC.

A single count supports this clone. The chain has TRBV5-5 and TRBJ2-7; D is possibly TRBD1 (5 bases). Trimming took off 4 bases at V and 4 bases at J, with 24 bases between the two ends. The CDR3 is 17 amino acids. Germline CDR1 reads SGHKS; CDR2 reads YYEKEE (reference sequence). Here the CDR3 DNA reads TGTGCCAGCAGCCTTAGGGGTAGGATTGGGGTATCTTACGAGCAGTACTTC. It is translated as CASSLRGRIGVSYEQYF.

This chain uses TRBV5-1 with TRBJ2-7; TRBD2 is a possible D gene (5 bases). Germline loops: CDR1 SGHRS, CDR2 YFSETQ. The germline V and J ends were trimmed by 6 bases and 2 bases, with 21 bases remaining between them. The CDR3 spans 16 residues. The chain's CDR3 is CASTLPLRGNTYEQYF. CDR3 bases: TGCGCCAGCACTCTGCCGCTACGAGGGAACACCTACGAGCAGTACTTC.

The chain has TRBV5-1 and TRBJ1-2; 10 bases align to TRBD1. The CDR3 has 14 residues. Trimming removed 1 base from V and 8 bases from J; junction bases left unmatched: 5. Germline V CDR1 and CDR2: SGHRS, YFSETQ. The CDR3 reads CASSLPGDRGGYTF. CDR3 nucleotides: TGCGCCAGCAGCTTGCCCGGGGACAGGGGCGGCTACACCTTC.

CDR3 residues: CASSERSGTYGYTF. CDR3 bases: TGTGCCAGCAGTGAAAGGTCAGGGACCTATGGCTACACCTTC. The chain links TRBV6-1 to TRBJ1-2; possibly TRBD1 for D (5 bases). CDR3 length equals 14 residues. With 2 bases removed from V and 4 bases from J, the gap between germline ends came to 11 bases. Germline lookup yields CDR1 MNHNS and CDR2 SASEGT.

V is TRBV19 and J is TRBJ1-1, with D hard to call. The CDR3 has 13 amino acids. Per germline, CDR1 LNHDA and CDR2 SQIVND (reference sequence). With 5 bases removed from V and 5 bases from J, the gap between germline ends came to 12 bases. CDR3 amino acids: CASSSAGRTEAFF. The CDR3 DNA reads as TGTGCCAGTAGTTCCGCAGGCCGAACTGAAGCTTTCTTT.

This sequence joins TRBV4-1 and TRBJ2-3; TRBD2 matches 9 bases. Germline V gene lookup returns CDR1 MGHRA and CDR2 YSYEKL. After removal of 1 base from V and 6 bases from J, the junction contained 14 bases not matched to a gene. This CDR3 spans 18 amino acids. CDR3 DNA sequence: TGCGCCAGCAGCCAAGTTATCTTCTTAGCGGGAGTCGGGGATACGCAGTATTTT. Amino acid sequence: CASSQVIFLAGVGDTQYF.

The CDR3: CAWWFSTEAFF. The CDR3 DNA reads TGTGCCTGGTGGTTTAGCACTGAAGCTTTCTTT. The rearrangement joins TRBV30 to TRBJ1-1; D gene uncertain. V was shortened by 5 bases and J by 4 bases, with 8 bases between the two germline ends. Per germline, CDR1 GTSNPN and CDR2 SVGIG (reference sequence). CDR3 length equals 11 residues.

The chain combines TRBV11-3 with TRBJ2-7, with 13 bases that match TRBD2. CDR1 is SGHNT, CDR2 YENEEA, per germline. The CDR3 extends over 13 amino acids. The V segment lost 4 bases and the J segment 6 bases; nucleotides outside the gene matches: 0. This CDR3 reads CASSWTSGSEQYF. DNA for the CDR3: TGTGCCAGCAGCTGGACTAGCGGGAGCGAGCAGTACTTC. Full variable domain (missing parts from reference TRBV11-3 and TRBJ2-7): EAGVVQSPRYKIIEKKQPVAFWCNPISGHNTLYWYLQNLGQGPELLIRYENEEAVDDSQLPKDRFSAERLKGVDSTLKIQPAELGDSAVYLCASSWTSGSEQYFGPGTRLTVT.

The V gene is TRBV30, the J gene TRBJ2-1, with D tentatively TRBD2 (5 bases). The CDR3 extends over 15 amino acids. V gave up 5 bases and J gave up 1 base, with 15 bases separating them. Germline CDR1 GTSNPN, CDR2 SVGIG (reference sequence). As DNA, the CDR3 is TGTGCCTGGGGCGAGGGAACGGGGTCCTACAATGAGCAGTTCTTC. This gives the protein CAWGEGTGSYNEQFF.

The genes are TRBV7-8 and TRBJ2-7; the match to TRBD2 covers 15 bases. The CDR3 runs to 16 residues. Germline V gene sequence: CDR1 SGHVS, CDR2 FQNEAQ. The junction had 0 bases not matched to a gene; V was cut back by 1 base and J by 2 bases. The DNA of the CDR3 is TGTGCCAGCAGCTTAGGGACTAGCGGGAGGGCCTACGAGCAGTACTTC. The encoded protein is CASSLGTSGRAYEQYF.

The chain carries TRBV27 and TRBJ1-2, with D uncertain. The V end was cut by 1 base, the J end by 7 bases, with 4 bases between. CDR3 length: 11 amino acids. Germline V gene lookup returns CDR1 MNHEY and CDR2 SMNVEV (reference sequence). The CDR3 DNA reads as TGTGCCAGCAGTTTATTGAGTGGCTACACCTTC. It translates to CASSLLSGYTF.

The V gene is TRBV2, the J gene TRBJ2-7, with D uncertain. Germline-derived CDR1 and CDR2 are SNHLY and FYNNEI. This CDR3 has 14 amino acids. V lost 5 bases and J lost 0, with 11 bases in between. The DNA for the CDR3 is TGTGCCAGCAGTCTTTCTCCCTTCTCCTACGAGCAGTACTTC. It specifies CASSLSPFSYEQYF.

The V gene is TRBV4-2, the J gene TRBJ2-7, with TRBD2 identical over 9 bases. From germline, CDR1 is LGHNA and CDR2 YNFKEQ. Germline trimming cut 1 base from V and 2 bases from J; bases unmatched to any gene: 6. CDR3 size: 16 residues. The CDR3 DNA sequence: TGTGCCAGCAGCCAAGTGGATGGCGGGAGGGCCTACGAGCAGTACTTC. Encoded protein: CASSQVDGGRAYEQYF.

This rearrangement joins TRBV11-3 to TRBJ2-7, with D perhaps matching TRBD2 (6 bases). The V end was cut by 3 bases, the J end by 3 bases, with 12 bases between. This CDR3 has 14 residues. CDR1 is SGHNT and CDR2 is YENEEA in the germline V gene. Here the CDR3 DNA reads TGTGCCAGCAGCTTCGGACGGGGGAACTACGAGCAGTACTTC. The encoded protein is CASSFGRGNYEQYF.

This chain's CDR3 is CASSPVQGWEQYF. DNA of the CDR3: TGTGCCAGCAGTCCAGTACAGGGGTGGGAGCAGTACTTC. This chain connects TRBV6-5 to TRBJ2-7; 7 bases agree with TRBD1. Germline V gene data show CDR1 as MNHEY and CDR2 as SVGAGI. The CDR3 has 13 amino acids. V shed 5 bases, J shed 7 bases, and the junction held 8 bases outside the gene matches.

The V call is TRBV10-1, the J call TRBJ2-3, with a tentative D call TRBD2 (5 bases). Between the trimmed V and J ends, which lost 6 bases and 3 bases, there was a span of 13 bases. This CDR3 contains 14 residues. Germline assignment: CDR1 WNHNN and CDR2 SYGVQD (reference sequence). The CDR3 spells CASSQAVGTDTQYF. In DNA, the CDR3 is TGCGCCAGCAGCCAAGCGGTGGGAACAGATACGCAGTATTTT.

This clone has a single count. This rearrangement joins TRBV7-8 to TRBJ2-5; D remains ambiguous. V lost 0 bases to trimming and J lost 1 base, with 15 bases between them. Per germline, CDR1 SGHVS and CDR2 FQNEAQ. The CDR3 spans 17 residues. In nucleotides, the CDR3 is TGTGCCAGCAGCTTAGCCCCTACTCTTCCACCCCAAGAGACCCAGTACTTC. It encodes CASSLAPTLPPQETQYF.

This clone was picked up one time. DNA of the CDR3: TGTGCCAGCAGTGAATTCGGGGGTCGGGAGACCCAGTACTTC. Residues: CASSEFGGRETQYF. V usage is TRBV25-1 and J usage is TRBJ2-5; TRBD2 might be the D (6 bases). The CDR3 is 14 amino acids. Between the trimmed V and J ends, which lost 1 base and 5 bases, there was a span of 11 bases. CDR1 MGHDK and CDR2 SYGVNS come from the germline V gene.

V is TRBV5-4 and J is TRBJ1-2, with TRBD1 as a possible D gene (6 bases). Looked up from germline, CDR1 is SGHNT and CDR2 is YYREEE (reference sequence). This CDR3 region has 13 residues. V lost 0 bases and J 6 bases, leaving 9 bases between the germline ends. The CDR3 reads CASSLVRTDGYTF. CDR3 nucleotide sequence: TGTGCCAGCAGCTTGGTTCGGACAGATGGCTACACCTTC.

This sequence joins TRBV21-1 and TRBJ2-5. TRBV21-1 is recorded as a pseudogene. The CDR3 loop spans 13 amino acids. The CDR3 coding sequence is TGTGCCAGCTTGACCCTGGATAAAGAGACCCAGTACTTC. This encodes CASLTLDKETQYF.

This chain links TRBV6-6 with TRBJ2-1; no clear D. Germline loops: CDR1 MNHNY, CDR2 SVGAGI (reference sequence). The V and J ends lost 3 bases and 7 bases respectively, with 7 bases between them. This CDR3 has 12 amino acids. CDR3 protein: CASSYVPNEQFF. CDR3 in DNA: TGTGCCAGCAGTTATGTCCCGAATGAGCAGTTCTTC.

The chain recombines TRBV5-8 with TRBJ2-7; the D call may be TRBD1 or TRBD2 (5 bases each). Germline CDR1 SGHTS, CDR2 YDEGEE. V lost 2 bases and J 0 bases, leaving 18 bases between the germline ends. This CDR3 has 17 residues. The CDR3: CASSLITGTFNSYEQYF. The DNA of the CDR3 is TGTGCCAGCAGCTTAATAACCGGGACCTTCAACTCCTACGAGCAGTACTTC.

The chain couples TRBV19 to TRBJ1-2; D unclear. Germline V CDR1 and CDR2: LNHDA, SQIVND (reference sequence). This CDR3 is 13 amino acids long. The V end was cut by 3 bases, the J end by 1 base, with 6 bases between. The CDR3 region has the DNA TGTGCCAGTAGTATTGTAGGTAACTATGGCTACACCTTC. Encoded protein: CASSIVGNYGYTF.